A selection of T cell receptor beta chains follows, all from one sample in a study of blood T cell repertoires in COVID-19. Repertoires were generated with immunoSEQ multiplex PCR, while TCRdb's copy carries only in-frame clones and drops some. Among 490,000 or so clones listed, roughly nine tenths were seen once. The specimen sequenced was PBMCs or T cells enriched from blood (not recorded which). All receptors derive from a woman aged 60-70 years who had recovered from COVID-19. Both conserved end residues are part of each CDR3. Each record gives: J gene, V gene, clone size, D gene, CDR3 protein, CDR3 DNA. A D gene is named only where the DNA matches it firmly. Rows give clone size only sometimes, using once, few, many, or a class for an expanded clone.

j_call: TRBJ2-5; v_call: TRBV5-4; clone_size: -; d_call: TRBD1; cdr3_aa: CASSPTTGGGETQYF; cdr3_nt: TGTGCCAGCAGCCCCACGACAGGGGGCGGGGAGACCCAGTACTTC
j_call: TRBJ2-7; v_call: TRBV4-1; clone_size: -; d_call: -; cdr3_aa: CASSQASIIYPYEQYF; cdr3_nt: TGCGCCAGCAGCCAAGCCTCCATCATCTACCCCTACGAGCAGTACTTC
j_call: TRBJ1-6; v_call: TRBV5-1; clone_size: -; d_call: -; cdr3_aa: CASSLDREYSPLHF; cdr3_nt: TGCGCCAGCAGCTTGGACAGGGAGTATTCACCCCTCCACTTT
j_call: TRBJ2-3; v_call: TRBV18; clone_size: -; d_call: -; cdr3_aa: CASSLASGLLGPGIRDTQYF; cdr3_nt: TGTGCCAGCTCACTAGCCAGCGGGCTCCTCGGTCCGGGTATCCGAGATACGCAGTATTTT
j_call: TRBJ1-2; v_call: TRBV6-5; clone_size: once; d_call: TRBD1; cdr3_aa: CASSYSRTGYGYTF; cdr3_nt: TGTGCCAGCAGTTACTCGAGGACAGGGTATGGCTACACCTTC
j_call: TRBJ2-4; v_call: TRBV30; clone_size: -; d_call: -; cdr3_aa: CAWSVPASALAKNIQYF; cdr3_nt: TGTGCCTGGAGTGTACCCGCGTCTGCTCTAGCCAAAAACATTCAGTACTTC
j_call: TRBJ1-4; v_call: TRBV5-1; clone_size: -; d_call: -; cdr3_aa: CASSLFSTGLNEKLFF; cdr3_nt: TGCGCCAGCAGCTTGTTCAGTACAGGGCTTAATGAAAAACTGTTTTTT
j_call: TRBJ2-2; v_call: TRBV6-1; clone_size: -; d_call: -; cdr3_aa: CASSERGQGSSGELFF; cdr3_nt: TGTGCCAGCAGTGAAAGGGGTCAGGGGAGCTCCGGGGAGCTGTTTTTT
j_call: TRBJ1-2; v_call: TRBV24-1; clone_size: -; d_call: -; cdr3_aa: CATSDPAAGNNYGYTF; cdr3_nt: TGTGCCACCAGTGACCCCGCCGCAGGGAATAACTATGGCTACACCTTC
j_call: TRBJ2-3; v_call: TRBV6-5; clone_size: -; d_call: TRBD1; cdr3_aa: CASALWDRGQDTQYF; cdr3_nt: TGTGCCAGCGCCCTCTGGGACAGGGGGCAAGATACGCAGTATTTT
j_call: TRBJ1-5; v_call: TRBV5-1; clone_size: -; d_call: -; cdr3_aa: CASSLRGGNQPQHF; cdr3_nt: TGCGCCAGCAGCCTGCGGGGGGGCAATCAGCCCCAGCATTTT
j_call: TRBJ1-2; v_call: TRBV18; clone_size: once; d_call: TRBD1; cdr3_aa: CASSPDRGSIYGYTF; cdr3_nt: TGTGCCAGCTCACCAGACAGGGGCTCAATCTATGGCTACACCTTC
j_call: TRBJ1-2; v_call: TRBV3-1/TRBV3-2; clone_size: once; d_call: -; cdr3_aa: CASSQAQGSGYTF; cdr3_nt: TGTGCCAGCAGCCAAGCACAGGGATCTGGCTACACCTTC
j_call: TRBJ1-2; v_call: TRBV24-1; clone_size: -; d_call: -; cdr3_aa: CATSTDNYGYTF; cdr3_nt: TGTGCCACCAGTACAGATAACTATGGCTACACCTTC
j_call: TRBJ1-2; v_call: TRBV19; clone_size: -; d_call: -; cdr3_aa: CASSIGPFAGGYTF; cdr3_nt: TGTGCCAGTAGTATTGGGCCCTTCGCCGGTGGCTACACCTTC
j_call: TRBJ1-1; v_call: TRBV5-6; clone_size: few; d_call: TRBD1; cdr3_aa: CASSLGGTAEAFF; cdr3_nt: TGTGCCAGCAGCTTGGGTGGGACAGCTGAAGCTTTCTTT
j_call: TRBJ1-1; v_call: TRBV5-1; clone_size: -; d_call: TRBD1; cdr3_aa: CASSLGFGQGDTEAFF; cdr3_nt: TGCGCCAGCAGCTTGGGTTTCGGACAGGGGGACACTGAAGCTTTCTTT
j_call: TRBJ1-6; v_call: TRBV9; clone_size: -; d_call: -; cdr3_aa: CASSPERTDNSPLHF; cdr3_nt: TGTGCCAGCAGCCCGGAGAGGACAGACAATTCACCCCTCCACTTT
j_call: TRBJ2-1; v_call: TRBV7-7; clone_size: -; d_call: -; cdr3_aa: CASSLASEQFF; cdr3_nt: TGTGCCAGCAGCTTAGCCAGTGAGCAGTTCTTC
j_call: TRBJ1-4; v_call: TRBV7-8; clone_size: many; d_call: -; cdr3_aa: CASSLEWGQINEKLFF; cdr3_nt: TGTGCCAGCAGCTTAGAGTGGGGCCAGATTAATGAAAAACTGTTTTTT
j_call: TRBJ1-4; v_call: TRBV10-1; clone_size: -; d_call: -; cdr3_aa: CASTRATNEKLFF; cdr3_nt: TGCGCCAGCACTAGAGCAACTAATGAAAAACTGTTTTTT
j_call: TRBJ1-3; v_call: TRBV19; clone_size: -; d_call: -; cdr3_aa: CASSIFQVSGNTIYF; cdr3_nt: TGTGCCAGTAGTATCTTCCAGGTCTCTGGAAACACCATATATTTT
j_call: TRBJ1-3; v_call: TRBV30; clone_size: -; d_call: -; cdr3_aa: CAWSVGEAPGNTIYF; cdr3_nt: TGTGCCTGGAGTGTAGGCGAGGCGCCTGGAAACACCATATATTTT
j_call: TRBJ1-2; v_call: TRBV6-5; clone_size: -; d_call: -; cdr3_aa: CASSKTVNYGYTF; cdr3_nt: TGTGCCAGCAGCAAGACAGTTAACTATGGCTACACCTTC
j_call: TRBJ2-7; v_call: TRBV2; clone_size: -; d_call: TRBD1; cdr3_aa: CASRPGTGFGEQYF; cdr3_nt: TGTGCCAGCAGACCCGGGACAGGGTTTGGCGAGCAGTACTTC
j_call: TRBJ1-5; v_call: TRBV5-1; clone_size: -; d_call: -; cdr3_aa: CASSLSSGVDQPQHF; cdr3_nt: TGCGCCAGCAGCTTGTCATCAGGGGTAGATCAGCCCCAGCATTTT
j_call: TRBJ1-2; v_call: TRBV19; clone_size: -; d_call: -; cdr3_aa: CASIGQMKDYGYTF; cdr3_nt: TGTGCCAGTATTGGACAAATGAAAGACTATGGCTACACCTTC
j_call: TRBJ2-1; v_call: TRBV11-2; clone_size: -; d_call: -; cdr3_aa: CASSPYGVGNNEQFF; cdr3_nt: TGTGCCAGCAGCCCCTACGGGGTTGGCAACAATGAGCAGTTCTTC
j_call: TRBJ2-3; v_call: TRBV7-2; clone_size: -; d_call: TRBD2; cdr3_aa: CASSRRDYGADTQYF; cdr3_nt: TGTGCCAGCAGCAGACGGGACTATGGGGCAGATACGCAGTATTTT
j_call: TRBJ2-2; v_call: TRBV5-1; clone_size: -; d_call: TRBD1; cdr3_aa: CASKIPGQGVSGELFF; cdr3_nt: TGCGCCAGCAAAATTCCGGGACAGGGGGTTTCCGGGGAGCTGTTTTTT